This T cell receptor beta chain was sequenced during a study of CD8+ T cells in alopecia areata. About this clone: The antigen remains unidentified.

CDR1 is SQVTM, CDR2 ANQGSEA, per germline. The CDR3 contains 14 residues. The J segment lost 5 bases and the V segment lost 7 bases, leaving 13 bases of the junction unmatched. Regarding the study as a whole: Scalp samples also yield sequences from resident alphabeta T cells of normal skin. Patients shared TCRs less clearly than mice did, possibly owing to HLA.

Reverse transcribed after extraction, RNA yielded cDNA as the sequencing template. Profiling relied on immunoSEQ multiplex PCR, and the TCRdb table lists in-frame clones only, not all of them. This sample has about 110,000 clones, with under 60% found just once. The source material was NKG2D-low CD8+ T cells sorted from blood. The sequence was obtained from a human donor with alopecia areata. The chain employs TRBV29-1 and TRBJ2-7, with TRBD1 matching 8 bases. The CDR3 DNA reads TGCAGCGCCGCACCTGGACAGGGTGGCAACGAGCAGTACTTC. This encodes CSAAPGQGGNEQYF.